This TCR beta chain was observed in a study of a mutant IDH1 vaccine in newly diagnosed glioma. For the study at large: Pretreatment consisted of radiotherapy, temozolomide, or both, with most receiving both. Visits V12 and V13 fell at weeks 35 and 47, respectively.

General observations from the study: In approximately 92% of patients, immune responses induced by the vaccine occurred.

The protocol was immunoSEQ multiplex PCR, while the TCRdb copy is restricted to in-frame clones and leaves out a portion. The data contain about 66,000 clones, 74% of them singletons. Of note for this clone: What it binds is unknown.

Time point defined: week 35, safety follow-up. With topical imiquimod, each dose of the vaccine consisted of 300 ug of mutant IDH1 20-mer peptide. New WHO grade 3 or 4 IDH1-mutant, ATRX-lost astrocytomas were present in all donors. This CDR3 comprises 12 residues. Germline V gene data show CDR1 as GTSNPN and CDR2 as SVGIG (reference sequence). V gave up 5 bases and J gave up 5 bases, with 10 bases separating them. The sequencing used PBMCs, collected from a glioma patient whose treatment included an IDH1 peptide vaccine. The receptor was isolated from a man between 50 and 59 years old with glioma. The chain combines TRBV30 with TRBJ2-1; no firm D call. CDR3 coding DNA: TGTGCCTGGGGACCCAGCAACAATGAGCAGTTCTTC. Amino acid sequence: CAWGPSNNEQFF.